This is a list of T cell receptor beta chains from one sample in a study of molecular identifiers for immune sequencing clone quantification. From the PCR reads, TCRdb called clonotypes with MiXCR, one entry per CDR3 protein. The sample yields 300,000 to 400,000 distinct CDR3 sequences, around a fifth seen once. The sequencing sample was made of naive CD8+ T cells from blood, with Jurkat cell RNA spiked in. These receptors were obtained from a human donor in good health. Some libraries in this study had Jurkat cell RNA spiked in. Both conserved end residues are trimmed from each CDR3.

ASSIVAGAAEQY	TRBV7-9	TRBJ2-7
ATSRGNSGGVTDTQY	TRBV15	TRBJ2-3
ASSEPLTSTDRQY	TRBV10-2	TRBJ2-3
ASSQGYSNQPQH	TRBV3-1	TRBJ1-5
ASGLDTNTEAF	TRBV12-5	TRBJ1-1
ASSRPSGTQETQY	TRBV7-9	TRBJ2-5
ASSQDAGEWYEQY	TRBV4-3	TRBJ2-7
ASSSLAGGGYEQY	TRBV7-9	TRBJ2-7
ASSYSSADREVETQY	TRBV6-5	TRBJ2-5
ASSYSGSSGDTQY	TRBV11-1	TRBJ2-3
ASSGTSTSARTDTQY	TRBV2	TRBJ2-3
ARWDSYSNQPQH	TRBV5-1	TRBJ1-5
SVELLAGGSGLGEQF	TRBV29-1	TRBJ2-1
ASSPWDRVNTEAF	TRBV6-2/TRBV6-3	TRBJ1-1
ASSSRVSGTSTDTQY	TRBV7-9	TRBJ2-3
ASSSTGSLAYYGYT	TRBV6-5	TRBJ1-2
ASTLLETGELF	TRBV6-2/TRBV6-3	TRBJ2-2
ASSLGFPGELF	TRBV28	TRBJ2-2
ASSLTGYVDTQY	TRBV12-3/TRBV12-4	TRBJ2-3
ASSLGDRYTDTQY	TRBV7-2	TRBJ2-3
ASSGSIHNEQF	TRBV7-9	TRBJ2-1
ASSHHLGGYNSPLH	TRBV14	TRBJ1-6
ASSPTDRGKYEQY	TRBV13	TRBJ2-7
ASSVEAGGLNTEAF	TRBV9	TRBJ1-1
ASSWTSGGPTDTQY	TRBV7-2	TRBJ2-3
ASSFVLAGGVTYNEQF	TRBV27	TRBJ2-1
ASSVLWGGVSTDTQY	TRBV9	TRBJ2-3
SVVGDRNIQY	TRBV29-1	TRBJ2-4
ASSYFGGRYNEQF	TRBV6-2/TRBV6-3	TRBJ2-1
ASSQDWYETGNYNEQF	TRBV4-3	TRBJ2-1
ASNGPSQSLYEQY	TRBV28	TRBJ2-7
ASSLGRTTGGSEAF	TRBV11-2	TRBJ1-1
ASSEGFQAPNYGYT	TRBV2	TRBJ1-2
ASSPGQAINEKLF	TRBV4-1	TRBJ1-4
ASSPGTTSTDTQY	TRBV9	TRBJ2-3
ASSLDAGGTDTQY	TRBV18	TRBJ2-3
ATQEASYNEQF	TRBV12-3/TRBV12-4	TRBJ2-1
ASSYLSGGNTEAF	TRBV19	TRBJ1-1
ASSYSWLFT	TRBV6-2/TRBV6-3	TRBJ1-2
ASSLAGEFGKLF	TRBV7-9	TRBJ1-4
ASRFGETQY	TRBV28	TRBJ2-5
ASSLGGGFSYNEQF	TRBV2	TRBJ2-1
ASSMGHGVTYEQY	TRBV19	TRBJ2-7
ASSFGLAGNVNYNEQF	TRBV7-9	TRBJ2-1
ASSEGASGYQPQH	TRBV2	TRBJ1-5
RSDRVGIRMNTEAF	TRBV20-1	TRBJ1-1
ASSGYVVNTEAF	TRBV9	TRBJ1-1
ASSFLTGGLGYT	TRBV27	TRBJ1-2
ASSLAWGSGNTIY	TRBV7-2	TRBJ1-3
ASSPHVRGETQY	TRBV18	TRBJ2-5
SARELSGYEQY	TRBV20-1	TRBJ2-7
ASSLGMVDTQY	TRBV11-2	TRBJ2-3